The 26 T cell receptor beta chains reported below all come from one sample, sequenced in a study of cytomegalovirus exposure and HLA in healthy donors. PCR used 60 Vbeta primers and 13 Jbeta primers. Libraries were prepared by immunoSEQ multiplex PCR; TCRdb keeps only in-frame clonotypes and omits some of them. The data show 150,000 to 200,000 clones, around 63% seen once. The sequenced sample was PBMCs. Receptors originate from a woman aged 18-29 years in good health and CMV-seropositive.

V usage is TRBV7-8 and J usage is TRBJ1-1; 7 positions match TRBD1. The V and J ends lost 4 bases and 0 bases, in that order; junction bases with no gene match: 5. This CDR3 region has 15 residues. CDR1 is SGHVS and CDR2 is FQNEAQ in the germline V gene. CDR3 amino acids: CASSYSTGMNTEAFF. The CDR3 region has the DNA TGTGCCAGCAGCTACTCGACAGGGATGAACACTGAAGCTTTCTTT. The full variable domain, its missing parts supplied by reference TRBV7-8 and TRBJ1-1, is GAGVSQSPRYKVAKRGQDVALRCDPISGHVSLFWYQQALGQGPEFLTYFQNEAQLDKSGLPSDRFFAERPEGSVSTLKIQRTQQEDSAVYLCASSYSTGMNTEAFFGQGTRLTVV.

The chain combines TRBV30 with TRBJ2-7; 7 bases are shared with TRBD1. Germline values: CDR1 GTSNPN, CDR2 SVGIG (reference sequence). The CDR3 extends over 14 amino acids. Losses at the gene ends were 0 bases for V and 7 bases for J; bases not matched to a gene: 9. The CDR3 coding sequence is TGTGCCTGGAGTGTACTACGGGGACAGACGGAGCAGTACTTC. It encodes CAWSVLRGQTEQYF.

The chain carries TRBV2 and TRBJ2-1, with TRBD1 identical over 7 bases. In germline, CDR1 is SNHLY, CDR2 FYNNEI. CDR3 length equals 21 residues. Unmatched junction bases numbered 26, after V lost 3 bases and J lost 6 bases. As DNA, the CDR3 is TGTGCCAGCAGTGACCTTACCGGGCAGGGGGTTTATCAGAGCACAATCAATGAGCAGTTCTTC. It translates to CASSDLTGQGVYQSTINEQFF.

This clone was recorded a few times. The chain employs TRBV28 and TRBJ1-5; D call uncertain. Germline CDR1 reads MDHEN; CDR2 reads SYDVKM. V was cut by 3 bases and J by 7 bases, with 13 bases left in between. The CDR3 length is 14 residues. This CDR3 reads CASSFPKRSQPQHF. CDR3 sequence (DNA): TGTGCCAGCAGTTTCCCCAAGAGATCCCAGCCCCAGCATTTT.

This chain connects TRBV5-1 to TRBJ1-5, with 9 bases identical to TRBD1. This CDR3 contains 15 residues. Trimming took 1 base from V and 6 from J; bases not matched to a gene: 5. The germline V gene encodes CDR1 SGHRS and CDR2 YFSETQ. The chain's CDR3 is CASSLTGQGTQPQHF. The CDR3 bases are TGCGCCAGCAGCTTGACGGGACAGGGTACTCAGCCCCAGCATTTT.

The V call is TRBV28, the J call TRBJ2-4; 9 bases fit TRBD1. The ends lost 6 bases at V and 8 bases at J; junction bases unmatched: 11. The length of the CDR3 is 15 residues. Germline CDR1 MDHEN, CDR2 SYDVKM. The CDR3 region is CASSPGGTGSYIQYF. The CDR3 DNA reads TGTGCCAGCAGCCCCGGGGGGACAGGGAGTTACATTCAGTACTTC.

V gene TRBV7-3 combines with J gene TRBJ2-3; 10 nucleotides agree with TRBD2. The V and J ends lost 8 bases and 9 bases, in that order; junction bases with no gene match: 14. Per germline, CDR1 SGHTA and CDR2 FQGTGA. The CDR3 contains 15 residues. CDR3 bases: TGTGCCAGCGGATGGGCTAGCGGGGGTGGGAAGACGCAGTATTTT. Amino acid sequence: CASGWASGGGKTQYF.

The CDR3 loop reads CASSLQAAGGSTYEQYF. In nucleotides, the CDR3 is TGTGCCAGCAGTTTACAGGCAGCAGGGGGTTCGACCTACGAGCAGTACTTC. V is TRBV27 and J is TRBJ2-7; 7 bases map to TRBD1. The CDR3 runs 17 residues. J lost 2 bases, V lost 2 bases, and 12 bases had no gene match. The germline V gene has CDR1 MNHEY and CDR2 SMNVEV (reference sequence).

The chain combines TRBV28 with TRBJ1-5; D is ambiguous. CDR1 is MDHEN and CDR2 is SYDVKM in the germline V gene. Trimming removed 1 base from V and 9 bases from J, with 19 bases in between. The CDR3 covers 16 residues. CDR3 nucleotide sequence: TGTGCCAGCAGTTTATTCGGGATTAGGAAAGCGTCGCCCCAGCATTTT. This codes for CASSLFGIRKASPQHF. The full variable domain, in which reference TRBV28 and TRBJ1-5 provide the parts outside the CDR3, is DVKVTQSSRYLVKRTGEKVFLECVQDMDHENMFWYRQDPGLGLRLIYFSYDVKMKEKGDIPEGYSVSREKKERFSLILESASTNQTSMYLCASSLFGIRKASPQHFGDGTRLSIL.

V is TRBV27 and J is TRBJ1-1, with 11 bases lining up with TRBD1. CDR3 length equals 14 residues. Losses at the gene ends were 6 bases for V and 4 bases for J; bases not matched to a gene: 4. CDR1 is MNHEY, CDR2 SMNVEV, per germline (reference sequence). The DNA of the CDR3 is TGTGCCAGCAGGCGGGGGACAGGGGGCACTGAAGCTTTCTTT. This codes for CASRRGTGGTEAFF.

This chain joins TRBV7-9 and TRBJ2-3; TRBD2 agrees at 10 bases. The CDR3 is 15 residues long. V lost 6 bases to trimming and J lost 6 bases; unmatched junction nucleotides: 9. The germline V gene encodes CDR1 SEHNR and CDR2 FQNEAQ (reference sequence). The CDR3 sequence: CASRGTSGTWDTQYF. The CDR3 DNA reads TGTGCCAGCAGGGGTACTAGCGGGACTTGGGATACGCAGTATTTT.

The V gene is TRBV19, the J gene TRBJ2-1; TRBD2 matches at 10 bases. The CDR3 has 14 amino acids. Trimming took 5 bases from V and 8 from J; bases not matched to a gene: 6. Germline assignment: CDR1 LNHDA and CDR2 SQIVND (reference sequence). This CDR3 is CASSLLAGEDEQFF. For the CDR3, the DNA is TGTGCCAGTAGTCTTCTAGCGGGAGAGGATGAGCAGTTCTTC.

This chain connects TRBV18 to TRBJ2-7; 11 positions match TRBD1. CDR1 KGHSH and CDR2 LQKENI come from the germline V gene. CDR3 size: 16 residues. V shed 4 bases and J 2 bases; nucleotides not matched to a gene: 7. The CDR3, as DNA: TGTGCCAGCTCACAAATACCGGGACAGGGGGCCTACGAGCAGTACTTC. It codes for CASSQIPGQGAYEQYF.

J is TRBJ1-2 and V is TRBV6-4; D is undetermined. This CDR3 is built from 13 residues. From germline, CDR1 is MRHNA and CDR2 SNTAGT. V was pared by 0 bases and J by 7 bases, with 9 bases between. The CDR3: CASSDSSGSGYTF. For the CDR3, the DNA is TGTGCCAGCAGTGACTCGTCGGGTTCTGGCTACACCTTC.

The rearrangement joins TRBV15 to TRBJ1-5; no definite D call. This CDR3 region has 16 residues. Germline values: CDR1 LNHNV, CDR2 YYDKDF (reference sequence). V lost 1 base, J lost 8 bases, and 18 bases lay in between. CDR3 bases: TGTGCCACCAGCAGAGTTCGCAGAGGGAAGGTGGAGCCCCAGCATTTT. Translating it yields CATSRVRRGKVEPQHF.

This clone was picked up a small number of times. The genes are TRBV19 and TRBJ1-4; D gene unclear. Trimming took off 5 bases at V and 5 bases at J, with 9 bases between the two ends. This CDR3 region has 13 residues. Germline V CDR1 and CDR2: LNHDA, SQIVND (reference sequence). The CDR3 DNA reads as TGTGCCAGTAGTCGGGGAGGAAATGAAAAACTGTTTTTT. This encodes CASSRGGNEKLFF.

CDR3 region: CASSAGQSGAGSPLHF. CDR3 bases: TGTGCCAGCAGCGCTGGACAGTCGGGCGCTGGCTCACCCCTCCACTTT. The rearrangement joins TRBV7-2 to TRBJ1-6, with a tentative D call TRBD1 (6 bases). CDR1 is SGHTA and CDR2 is FQGNSA in the germline V gene. V dropped 5 bases and J dropped 10 bases, with 21 bases sitting between them. The CDR3 spans 16 residues.

This rearrangement joins TRBV2 to TRBJ1-2; perhaps TRBD1 as D (5 bases). Trimming stripped 9 bases from V and 4 bases from J, with 15 bases between. The CDR3 covers 13 residues. Germline loops: CDR1 SNHLY, CDR2 FYNNEI. The CDR3 protein is CASRRGQTYGYTF. CDR3 in DNA: TGTGCCAGTAGAAGGGGTCAGACCTATGGCTACACCTTC. Drawing the rest from reference TRBV2 and TRBJ1-2, the complete variable domain is EPEVTQTPSHQVTQMGQEVILRCVPISNHLYFYWYRQILGQKVEFLVSFYNNEISEKSEIFDDQFSVERPDGSNFTLKIRSTKLEDSAMYFCASRRGQTYGYTFGSGTRLTVV.

The chain joins TRBV7-9 to TRBJ1-1; TRBD1 is a possible D gene (6 bases). Per germline, CDR1 SEHNR and CDR2 FQNEAQ (reference sequence). V dropped 4 bases and J dropped 5 bases, with 14 bases sitting between them. The CDR3 loop spans 14 amino acids. The CDR3 DNA is TGTGCCAGCAGCTCGGGGGGGGGCCGGACTGAAGCTTTCTTT. Amino acids: CASSSGGGRTEAFF.

This clone was seen a handful of times. J is TRBJ2-1 and V is TRBV7-9; 11 bases line up with TRBD2. From germline, CDR1 is SEHNR and CDR2 FQNEAQ (reference sequence). V lost 8 bases, J lost 5 bases, and 11 bases stayed unmatched. The CDR3 has 16 residues. CDR3 DNA sequence: TGTGCCAGCGTTATAGCGGGAGGGCCCCTACACAATGAGCAGTTCTTC. Translated, it gives CASVIAGGPLHNEQFF.

The CDR3 sequence: CAGSRGQYNEQFF. The CDR3 bases are TGTGCCGGTTCCCGTGGACAGTACAATGAGCAGTTCTTC. The rearrangement uses TRBV5-6 and TRBJ2-1, with D tentatively TRBD1 (6 bases). Germline values: CDR1 SGHDT, CDR2 YYEEEE. Trimming took 10 bases from V and 4 from J, leaving 15 bases between them. The CDR3 sequence is 13 residues long.

This clone occurred a few times. The rearrangement joins TRBV14 to TRBJ2-5; possible D gene TRBD1, 6 bases. CDR1 is SGHDN, CDR2 FVKESK, per germline. The CDR3 runs 13 residues. Between the trimmed V and J ends, which lost 5 bases and 7 bases, there was a span of 14 bases. The CDR3 loop reads CASSATGKVTQYF. The DNA of the CDR3 is TGTGCCAGCAGCGCTACAGGGAAGGTGACCCAGTACTTC. Complete variable domain (other parts from reference TRBV14 and TRBJ2-5): EAGVTQFPSHSVIEKGQTVTLRCDPISGHDNLYWYRRVMGKEIKFLLHFVKESKQDESGMPNNRFLAERTGGTYSTLKVQPAELEDSGVYFCASSATGKVTQYFGPGTRLLVL.

The chain carries TRBV27 and TRBJ2-1; TRBD2 is a possible D gene (6 bases). The CDR3 has 14 amino acids. The germline V gene encodes CDR1 MNHEY and CDR2 SMNVEV (reference sequence). V lost 8 bases, J lost 8 bases, and 19 bases lay in between. In DNA form, the CDR3 reads TGTGCCAGCCGTTCCGGTTGGAGGGGTCATGAGCAGTTCTTC. It encodes CASRSGWRGHEQFF.

This clone has a handful of counts. V gene TRBV29-1 combines with J gene TRBJ2-3; no clear D. Germline-derived CDR1 and CDR2 are SQVTM and ANQGSEA. CDR3 length equals 12 residues. With 3 bases removed from V and 3 bases from J, the gap between germline ends came to 7 bases. The CDR3 nucleotides are TGCAGCGTTGAGAGGCAGACAGATACGCAGTATTTT. The encoded protein is CSVERQTDTQYF.

This clone was seen more than once but under ten times. Here the CDR3 DNA reads TGTGCCAGCAGCCAAGATTATAGCGGACAGGGGCGGACTGAAGCTTTCTTT. Translating it yields CASSQDYSGQGRTEAFF. V and J are TRBV7-9 and TRBJ1-1; TRBD1 aligns across 9 bases. The V gene end was trimmed by 5 bases and the J gene end by 5 bases; junction bases not matched to a gene: 15. The CDR3 sequence is 17 residues long. The germline V gene has CDR1 SEHNR and CDR2 FQNEAQ (reference sequence). Full variable domain (rest looked up from reference TRBV7-9 and TRBJ1-1): DTGVSQNPRHKITKRGQNVTFRCDPISEHNRLYWYRQTLGQGPEFLTYFQNEAQLEKSRLLSDRFSAERPKGSFSTLEIQRTEQGDSAMYLCASSQDYSGQGRTEAFFGQGTRLTVV.

The rearrangement joins TRBV19 to TRBJ1-4; 9 nucleotides line up with TRBD1. The CDR3 has 13 amino acids. Trimming removed 7 bases from V and 10 bases from J; junction bases left unmatched: 7. Germline values: CDR1 LNHDA, CDR2 SQIVND (reference sequence). The CDR3 DNA reads TGTGCCAGTATCGGACAGGGGATGGCAAAACTGTTTTTT. Protein sequence: CASIGQGMAKLFF.